The 13 T cell receptor beta chains below come from one sample, sequenced in a study of T-cell memory formation after mild COVID-19. In TCRdb, the 5' RACE reads were re-called with MiXCR into one record per CDR3 protein. The repertoire has over 150,000 distinct CDR3 sequences, 18% of them found once; the top ten carry roughly 3.7%. What was sequenced was PBMCs or a T cell subset sorted from them (not recorded which). These receptors came from a man younger than 35 who had mild COVID-19 (a few samples of this study predate the infection). Cell type and time point are not known.

The chain has TRBV2 and TRBJ1-5; unclear D gene. Germline V gene lookup returns CDR1 SNHLY and CDR2 FYNNEI. Between the trimmed V and J ends, which lost 4 bases and 1 base, there was a span of 14 bases. The CDR3 covers 16 residues. In DNA, the CDR3 is TGTGCCAGCAGTGGTTTGGGGAGGGTAAGCAATCAGCCCCAGCATTTT. Translated: CASSGLGRVSNQPQHF.

The chain carries TRBV18 and TRBJ1-3, with D possibly being TRBD1 (6 bases). The CDR3 is 15 residues long. V dropped 8 bases and J dropped 4 bases, with 18 bases sitting between them. Germline-derived CDR1 and CDR2 are KGHSH and LQKENI. The CDR3 DNA sequence: TGTGCCAGCCGGCCGGCGGGGGCGGGAGGAAACACCATATATTTT. This sequence encodes CASRPAGAGGNTIYF.

This clonotype has only a few counts. The V call is TRBV10-3, the J call TRBJ2-5; TRBD2 agrees at 7 bases. Germline loops: CDR1 ENHRY, CDR2 SYGVKD. Unmatched junction bases numbered 5, after V lost 10 bases and J lost 3 bases. The CDR3 has 12 residues. The CDR3 here is CATWAGEETQYF. Here the CDR3 DNA reads TGTGCCACCTGGGCGGGGGAAGAGACCCAGTACTTC.

This clonotype was recorded a few times. The chain combines TRBV29-1 with TRBJ2-7, with 9 bases lining up with TRBD1. Germline V gives CDR1 SQVTM, CDR2 ANQGSEA. CDR3 length equals 14 residues. Germline trimming cut 7 bases from V and 6 bases from J; bases unmatched to any gene: 13. The CDR3 here is CSASSWTGDGEQYF. The CDR3 DNA reads TGCAGCGCCAGCTCCTGGACAGGGGACGGCGAGCAGTACTTC.

The chain combines TRBV6-2 or TRBV6-3 with TRBJ1-1; no clear D gene. This CDR3 is 10 amino acids long. V was trimmed by 7 bases and J by 7 bases, leaving 7 bases between them. Per the germline V gene, CDR1 is MNHEY and CDR2 is SVGEGT. CDR3 amino acids: CASTKGEAFF. The DNA for the CDR3 is TGTGCCAGCACCAAAGGTGAAGCTTTCTTT.

V and J are TRBV5-1 and TRBJ2-7; 7 bases agree with TRBD1. V lost 4 bases and J lost 2; bases outside the gene matches: 15. The germline gives CDR1 SGHRS, CDR2 YFSETQ. CDR3 length: 17 amino acids. CDR3 DNA: TGCGCCAGCAGCCTACGTACTCTGACAGGGAGAACCTACGAGCAGTACTTC. It yields the protein CASSLRTLTGRTYEQYF. Supplemented by reference TRBV5-1 and TRBJ2-7, the full variable domain reads KAGVTQTPRYLIKTRGQQVTLSCSPISGHRSVSWYQQTPGQGLQFLFEYFSETQRNKGNFPGRFSGRQFSNSRSEMNVSTLELGDSALYLCASSLRTLTGRTYEQYFGPGTRLTVT.

This clonotype was observed a few times. The genes are TRBV20-1 and TRBJ1-6, with 9 bases that match TRBD1. With V trimmed by 6 bases and J by 10 bases, 7 bases remained unmatched. This CDR3 region has 13 residues. Germline V CDR1 and CDR2: DFQATT, SNEGSKA (reference sequence). The CDR3 DNA reads as TGCAGTGCCCCACAGGGGGCATTGTCACCCCTCCACTTT. This translates into CSAPQGALSPLHF.

The chain recombines TRBV2 with TRBJ2-7, with 8 bases aligning to TRBD1. The CDR3 spans 15 residues. The germline V gene encodes CDR1 SNHLY and CDR2 FYNNEI. The J segment lost 4 bases and the V segment lost 6 bases, leaving 11 bases of the junction unmatched. As DNA, the CDR3 is TGTGCCAGCAGAGGGACCGGGACAGGAGCTTACGAGCAGTACTTC. Protein product: CASRGTGTGAYEQYF.

The rearrangement uses TRBV6-6 and TRBJ2-4; TRBD1 is a possible D gene (5 bases). The germline V gene has CDR1 MNHNY and CDR2 SVGAGI (reference sequence). Trimming removed 8 bases from V and 5 bases from J, with 10 bases in between. This CDR3 is built from 12 residues. The CDR3 reads CASGKQENIQYF. The DNA of the CDR3 is TGTGCCAGCGGAAAACAGGAAAACATTCAGTACTTC.

This clonotype was detected a few times. The DNA of the CDR3 is TGTGCCAGCAGCCCGGAGGGCAGTGCCGGGGAGCTGTTTTTT. This translates into CASSPEGSAGELFF. The V call is TRBV7-3, the J call TRBJ2-2; perhaps TRBD2 as D (6 bases). CDR3 length: 14 amino acids. Deletions cut 5 bases from V and 6 bases from J, with 13 bases between. The V gene's germline CDR1 is SGHTA and CDR2 FQGTGA.

This clonotype was counted many times. The chain recombines TRBV5-1 with TRBJ2-1; 7 bases are shared with TRBD1. V trimming: 4 bases; J trimming: 8 bases; junction bases outside the gene matches: 9. Germline CDR1 SGHRS, CDR2 YFSETQ. The CDR3 spans 14 residues. The CDR3 DNA sequence: TGCGCCAGCAGCCCAGGGGTAGGGGGCTATGAGCAGTTCTTC. It translates to CASSPGVGGYEQFF.

This chain joins TRBV6-1 and TRBJ2-5; unclear D gene. Germline CDR1 and CDR2: MNHNS and SASEGT. Trimming shortened V by 4 bases and J by 1 base, and 10 bases separated the two germline ends. The CDR3 has 14 residues. The CDR3 spells CASSVSGIQETQYF. The CDR3 DNA is TGTGCCAGCAGTGTTAGTGGGATCCAAGAGACCCAGTACTTC.

V usage is TRBV11-1 and J usage is TRBJ1-1; D not resolved. V lost 6 bases and J lost 0, with 20 bases in between. Germline loops: CDR1 SGHAT, CDR2 FQDESV (reference sequence). The CDR3 is 17 residues long. The CDR3 spells CASRFCQDRPMNTEAFF. CDR3 nucleotides: TGTGCCAGCAGATTTTGCCAGGATCGACCTATGAACACTGAAGCTTTCTTT.